This TCR beta chain came from a study of blood T cell repertoires in COVID-19. At the level of the study: COVID-19 samples, acute and convalescent, were from the United States, Italy and Spain. From T cells, B-cell-depleted T cells, or PBMCs came the material, which was cDNA or gDNA.

In the study's own analysis: The assay estimated nucleated cells by amplifying reference gene primers. The assay was immunoSEQ multiplex PCR, and TCRdb's table has in-frame clones only and misses some. Clonal size and the V and J genes are those of that table, whereas D and trimming came from the DNA. The sample has roughly 79,000 clones, roughly 80% seen once; the top ten hold approximately 6.2%. This CDR3 has 18 amino acids. Germline V gives CDR1 MNHEY, CDR2 SVGEGT. V gave up 2 bases and J gave up 0 bases, with 17 bases separating them. The chain has TRBV6-2 or TRBV6-3 and TRBJ2-4; D is ambiguous. This sequence was found in a man aged 55 to 70 with active or convalescent COVID-19. Material for sequencing was peripheral blood. The chain's CDR3 is CASSYGPPSVLAKNIQYF. The CDR3 nucleotides read TGTGCCAGCAGTTACGGGCCTCCCTCCGTACTAGCCAAAAACATTCAGTACTTC.